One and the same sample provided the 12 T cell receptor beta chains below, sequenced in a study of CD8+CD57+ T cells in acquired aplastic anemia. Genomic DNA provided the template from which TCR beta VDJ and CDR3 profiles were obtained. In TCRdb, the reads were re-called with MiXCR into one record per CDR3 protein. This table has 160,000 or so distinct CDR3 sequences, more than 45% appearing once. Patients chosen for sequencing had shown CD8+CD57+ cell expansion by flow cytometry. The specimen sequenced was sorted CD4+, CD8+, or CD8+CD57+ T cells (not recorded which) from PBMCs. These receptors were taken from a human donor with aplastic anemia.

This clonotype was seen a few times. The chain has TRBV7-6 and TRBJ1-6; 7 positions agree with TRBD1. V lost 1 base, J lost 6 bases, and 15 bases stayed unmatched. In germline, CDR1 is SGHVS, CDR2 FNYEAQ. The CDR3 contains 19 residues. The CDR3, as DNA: TGTGCCAGCAGCTTAGGGACAGGTGGGGGCACCGCCGCTAATTCACCCCTCCACTTT. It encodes CASSLGTGGGTAANSPLHF.

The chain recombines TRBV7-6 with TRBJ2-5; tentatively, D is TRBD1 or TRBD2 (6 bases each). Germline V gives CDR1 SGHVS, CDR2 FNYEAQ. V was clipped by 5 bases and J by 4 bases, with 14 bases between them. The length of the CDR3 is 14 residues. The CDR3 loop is CASSPLEGGETQYF. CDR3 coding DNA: TGTGCCAGCAGCCCCCTCGAGGGGGGAGAGACCCAGTACTTC.

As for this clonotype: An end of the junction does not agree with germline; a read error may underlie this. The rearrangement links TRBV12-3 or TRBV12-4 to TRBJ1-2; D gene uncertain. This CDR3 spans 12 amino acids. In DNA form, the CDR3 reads TGTGCCCGCAGTTTAGCAGTGCGTGGCTACACCTTC. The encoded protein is CARSLAVRGYTF.

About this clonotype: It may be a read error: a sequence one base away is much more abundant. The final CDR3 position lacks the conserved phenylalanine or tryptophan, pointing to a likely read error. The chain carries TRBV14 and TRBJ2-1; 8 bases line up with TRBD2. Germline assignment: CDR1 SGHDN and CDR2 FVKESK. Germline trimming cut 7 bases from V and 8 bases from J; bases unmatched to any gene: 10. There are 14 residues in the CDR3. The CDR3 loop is CASNSGGGRYEQFL. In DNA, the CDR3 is TGTGCCAGCAACTCGGGGGGGGGCCGTTATGAGCAGTTCCTC.

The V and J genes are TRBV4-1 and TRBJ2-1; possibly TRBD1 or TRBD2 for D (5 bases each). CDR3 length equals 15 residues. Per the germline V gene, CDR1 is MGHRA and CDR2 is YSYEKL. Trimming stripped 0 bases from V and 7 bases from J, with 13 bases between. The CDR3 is CASSQDDGARNEQFF. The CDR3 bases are TGCGCCAGCAGCCAAGATGACGGGGCGCGTAATGAGCAGTTCTTC.

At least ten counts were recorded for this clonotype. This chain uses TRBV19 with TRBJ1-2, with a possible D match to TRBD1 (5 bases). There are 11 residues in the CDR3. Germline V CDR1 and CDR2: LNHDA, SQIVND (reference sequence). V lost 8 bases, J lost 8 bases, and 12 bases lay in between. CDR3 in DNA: TGTGCCAGTTCGATAGGGGTCGGCTACACCTTC. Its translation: CASSIGVGYTF.

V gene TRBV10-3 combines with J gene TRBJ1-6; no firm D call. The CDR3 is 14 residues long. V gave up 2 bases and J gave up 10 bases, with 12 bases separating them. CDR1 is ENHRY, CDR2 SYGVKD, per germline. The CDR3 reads CAISEAQSRSPLHF. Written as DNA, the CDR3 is TGTGCCATCAGTGAGGCTCAGTCTCGGTCACCCCTCCACTTT.

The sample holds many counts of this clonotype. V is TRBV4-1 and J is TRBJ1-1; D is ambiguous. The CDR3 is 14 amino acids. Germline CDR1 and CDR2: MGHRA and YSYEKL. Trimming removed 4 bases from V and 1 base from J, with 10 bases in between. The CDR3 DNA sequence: TGCGCCAGCAGCCCAGGACGGTGGAACACTGAAGCTTTCTTT. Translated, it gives CASSPGRWNTEAFF.

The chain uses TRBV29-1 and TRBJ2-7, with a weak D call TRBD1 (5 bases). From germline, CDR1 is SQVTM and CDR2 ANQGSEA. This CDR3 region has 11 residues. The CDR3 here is CSVRWGYERYV. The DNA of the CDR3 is TGCAGCGTGAGGTGGGGCTACGAGCGGTACGTC.

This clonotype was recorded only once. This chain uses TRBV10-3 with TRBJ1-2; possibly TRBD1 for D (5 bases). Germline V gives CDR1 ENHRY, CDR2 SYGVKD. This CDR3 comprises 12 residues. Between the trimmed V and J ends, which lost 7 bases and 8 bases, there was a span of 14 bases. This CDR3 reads CAINRDFWGYTF. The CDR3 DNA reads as TGTGCCATCAATCGGGACTTCTGGGGCTACACCTTC.

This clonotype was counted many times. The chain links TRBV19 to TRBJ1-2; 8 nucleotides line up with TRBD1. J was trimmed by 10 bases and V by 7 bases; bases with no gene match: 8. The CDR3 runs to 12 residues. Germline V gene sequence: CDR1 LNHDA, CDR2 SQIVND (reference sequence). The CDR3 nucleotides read TGTGCCAGTACCTTGGACAGGGACCTCTACACCTTC. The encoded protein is CASTLDRDLYTF.

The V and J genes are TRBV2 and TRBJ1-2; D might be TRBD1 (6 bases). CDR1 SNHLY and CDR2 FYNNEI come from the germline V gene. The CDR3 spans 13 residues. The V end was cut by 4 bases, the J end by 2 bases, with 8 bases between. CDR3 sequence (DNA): TGTGCCAGCAGTGGTGGACAGAACTATGGCTACACCTTC. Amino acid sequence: CASSGGQNYGYTF.